These 7 T cell receptor beta chains were all obtained from the same sample, sequenced in a study of T cell changes during pregnancy in multiple sclerosis. Sequenced by immunoSEQ multiplex PCR; TCRdb stores in-frame clones only, minus some. The table includes some 29,000 clones, over 80% detected once. Here the sequenced sample was CD8+ T cells from peripheral blood mononuclear cells, taken before pregnancy. The source of these receptors is a female donor with multiple sclerosis, enrolled in a pregnancy study.

The genes are TRBV7-6 and TRBJ2-1, with D perhaps TRBD2 (5 bases). V gave up 5 bases and J gave up 9 bases, with 14 bases separating them. Germline CDR1 SGHVS, CDR2 FNYEAQ. The CDR3 totals 13 residues. In nucleotides, the CDR3 is TGTGCCAGCAGCCCATACCTGGGAGCTGAGCAGTTCTTC. Protein: CASSPYLGAEQFF. Variable domain in full (rest from reference TRBV7-6 and TRBJ2-1): GAGVSQSPRYKVTKRGQDVALRCDPISGHVSLYWYRQALGQGPEFLTYFNYEAQQDKSGLPNDRFSAERPEGSISTLTIQRTEQRDSAMYRCASSPYLGAEQFFGPGTRLTVL.

The chain has TRBV6-5 and TRBJ2-7, with D possibly matching TRBD1 (6 bases). The length of the CDR3 is 14 residues. With 0 bases removed from V and 0 bases from J, the gap between germline ends came to 6 bases. Per the germline V gene, CDR1 is MNHEY and CDR2 is SVGAGI. CDR3: CASSYSDSSYEQYF. The CDR3 bases are TGTGCCAGCAGTTACTCGGACAGCTCCTACGAGCAGTACTTC.

V usage is TRBV9 and J usage is TRBJ2-1; the match to TRBD1 covers 10 bases. The trim removed 0 bases at V and 6 bases at J, leaving 3 bases unmatched. The CDR3 consists of 15 residues. Looked up from germline, CDR1 is SGDLS and CDR2 is YYNGEE. CDR3 nucleotides: TGTGCCAGCAGCGTAGGACAGGGGGCGGGCAATGAGCAGTTCTTC. Its translation: CASSVGQGAGNEQFF.

This clone is categorized as medium-sized. The CDR3 bases are TGTGCCAGCAGTTATGACAGGGGCTCTGGGGCCAACGTCCTGACTTTC. Amino acids: CASSYDRGSGANVLTF. The gene calls are TRBV6-5 and TRBJ2-6; 8 bases line up with TRBD1. J was trimmed by 0 bases and V by 3 bases; bases with no gene match: 1. CDR1 and CDR2 from the germline V gene are MNHEY and SVGAGI. The length of the CDR3 is 16 residues.

This chain links TRBV7-9 with TRBJ2-5; TRBD2 aligns across 9 bases. The V segment lost 5 bases and the J segment 4 bases; nucleotides outside the gene matches: 5. In germline, CDR1 is SEHNR, CDR2 FQNEAQ (reference sequence). This CDR3 is built from 14 residues. The CDR3 sequence: CASSPTLAGETQYF. CDR3 coding DNA: TGTGCCAGCAGCCCTACACTAGCGGGAGAGACCCAGTACTTC.

The rearrangement links TRBV25-1 to TRBJ1-1, with TRBD1 matching 7 bases. V dropped 2 bases and J dropped 4; count of bases not matched to a gene: 7. The CDR3 loop spans 15 amino acids. The germline CDR1 and CDR2 sequences are MGHDK and SYGVNS. The CDR3 loop reads CASSEAPGGGTEAFF. In DNA form, the CDR3 reads TGTGCCAGCAGTGAAGCCCCAGGGGGAGGCACTGAAGCTTTCTTT.

The DNA of the CDR3 is TGTGCCAGCGCCAACAGGTCCGGCTATCAGCCCCAGCATTTT. Encoded protein: CASANRSGYQPQHF. The rearrangement uses TRBV27 and TRBJ1-5; TRBD1 is a possible D gene (5 bases). Trimming stripped 8 bases from V and 5 bases from J, with 16 bases between. The CDR3 has 14 amino acids. Germline assignment: CDR1 MNHEY and CDR2 SMNVEV (reference sequence).